The T cell receptor beta chain under discussion was sequenced for a study of T cell responses to AZD1222 COVID-19 vaccine. Study-wide findings and caveats: Nearly half of spike-specific TCRs reportedly target variant regions that are unmutated in the B.1.351 and B.1.1.7 variants.

Details on this clone: Antigen unknown.

Generated by immunoSEQ multiplex PCR, the TCRdb table keeps only in-frame clones and is missing some. The sample has over 120,000 clones, more than 85% seen once. The sequence was collected from an adult in good health. Sequencing used peripheral blood, obtained on day 0 of AZD1222 vaccination.

The CDR3 DNA is TGTGCCAGTAGGGCCCCAAAACTACTAGCGGGCAGTAGAAATGAGCAGTTCTTC. It is translated as CASRAPKLLAGSRNEQFF. The J gene is TRBJ2-1, the V gene TRBV19; 9 bases are shared with TRBD2. CDR1 LNHDA and CDR2 SQIVND come from the germline V gene (reference sequence). V was pared by 6 bases and J by 7 bases, with 19 bases of the junction left unmatched. The CDR3 totals 18 residues.